This TCR beta chain was sequenced during a study of vaccination effects on CD4 cells after COVID-19. At the level of the study: All participants had two doses of either the BNT162b2 or mRNA-1273 vaccine. Findings and caveats of the study: There were few convalescent patients in the study and no early post-infection timepoints. The vaccine-induced clones of healthy vaccinees included only 1 of 255 that cross-reacted with common cold coronaviruses.

With regard to this clone: Antigen unknown.

Sequenced by immunoSEQ multiplex PCR; TCRdb stores in-frame clones only, minus some. The table has tens of thousands of clones, approximately 81% seen once; the top ten hold just under 20%. ViraFEST used viral peptide pools to expand antigen-specific CD4+ T cells before sequencing. CD4+ T cell isolation took place after less than 13 days of culture. Recipients of the vaccine had no prior SARS-CoV-2 infection and negative nucleocapsid antibodies. A half-volume exchange with IL-2 medium occurred on days 3 and 7. This receptor was taken from a human donor who received a COVID-19 vaccine. Specimen: CD4+ T cells from PBMCs cultured with HCoV-NL63 spike peptides, collected before COVID-19 vaccination.

The CDR3: CASSVGVVAFF. In nucleotides, the CDR3 is TGTGCCAGCAGTGTGGGGGTGGTAGCTTTCTTT. This sequence joins TRBV2 and TRBJ1-1, with D perhaps matching TRBD1 (5 bases). The CDR3 length is 11 residues. From germline, CDR1 is SNHLY and CDR2 FYNNEI. Trimming removed 4 bases from V and 10 bases from J, with 10 bases in between.